A single sample is the source of the 19 T cell receptor beta chains below, sequenced in a study of graft-versus-host responses after intestinal transplantation. These TCRs' antigens remain unknown. The table came from immunoSEQ multiplex PCR; TCRdb's copy has only in-frame clones and leaves some out. Counted here are 50,000 to 75,000 clones, roughly 90% occurring once; the ten biggest clones make up 1.7%. This material consisted of unstimulated CD8+ T cells sorted from spleen or lymph node cells, taken before transplant. Receptors were obtained from a human donor who was the organ donor for an intestinal transplant.

This clone was seen only once. The rearrangement uses TRBV19 and TRBJ1-1; 10 bases are a match to TRBD1. This CDR3 region has 13 residues. Trimming cost V 9 bases and J 4 bases; bases outside gene matches: 5. CDR1 LNHDA and CDR2 SQIVND come from the germline V gene (reference sequence). CDR3 bases: TGTGCCAGCAGACAGGGGGCAGTCACTGAAGCTTTCTTT. It codes for CASRQGAVTEAFF.

The rearrangement uses TRBV5-4 and TRBJ1-1; D is uncertain. The V end was cut by 2 bases, the J end by 5 bases, with 10 bases between. The CDR3 is 13 amino acids. Germline assignment: CDR1 SGHNT and CDR2 YYREEE (reference sequence). This CDR3 reads CASSLPPGTEAFF. In DNA form, the CDR3 reads TGTGCCAGCAGCTTACCCCCGGGGACTGAAGCTTTCTTT.

As for this clone: The sample contains more than one DNA sequence encoding this CDR3. This rearrangement joins TRBV28 to TRBJ1-2; perhaps TRBD1 as D (6 bases). V gave up 5 bases and J gave up 5 bases, with 21 bases separating them. Germline loops: CDR1 MDHEN, CDR2 SYDVKM. This CDR3 has 16 residues. The CDR3 DNA is TGTGCCAGCAGTCTCGACGAACAGGGTTTAGGTTATGGCTACACCTTC. Encoded protein: CASSLDEQGLGYGYTF.

The chain carries TRBV19 and TRBJ2-7; TRBD1 aligns across 8 bases. Germline CDR1 reads LNHDA; CDR2 reads SQIVND (reference sequence). The trim removed 5 bases at V and 2 bases at J, leaving 5 bases unmatched. The CDR3 length is 14 residues. CDR3 nucleotides: TGTGCCAGTAGTGCTGACAGGGGCACCTACGAGCAGTACTTC. This encodes CASSADRGTYEQYF.

The chain recombines TRBV2 with TRBJ2-5, with 8 nucleotides matching TRBD1. The germline V gene encodes CDR1 SNHLY and CDR2 FYNNEI. V dropped 8 bases and J dropped 2; count of bases not matched to a gene: 7. The CDR3 contains 14 residues. CDR3 sequence: CASGGTGVQETQYF. The CDR3 bases are TGTGCCAGCGGGGGGACAGGAGTACAAGAGACCCAGTACTTC.

The V gene is TRBV28, the J gene TRBJ2-5; D is perhaps TRBD2 (5 bases). The DNA end favors TRBJ2-7, so the J call may be wrong. Germline CDR1 MDHEN, CDR2 SYDVKM. CDR3 size: 14 residues. The CDR3 DNA reads as TGTGCCAGCAGTTTATTGGCGGGCCCCTACGAGCAGTACTTC. It encodes CASSLLAGPYEQYF.

CDR3 sequence: CASSSRTATDTQYF. Written as DNA, the CDR3 is TGTGCCAGCAGTTCCCGGACAGCAACAGATACGCAGTATTTT. This rearrangement joins TRBV27 to TRBJ2-3, with D perhaps TRBD1 (6 bases). V dropped 4 bases and J dropped 3 bases, with 11 bases sitting between them. CDR1 and CDR2 from the germline V gene are MNHEY and SMNVEV (reference sequence). The CDR3 consists of 14 residues.

The CDR3 protein is CASSPRGEKRETQYF. The DNA for the CDR3 is TGCGCCAGCAGTCCCAGGGGCGAAAAGAGGGAGACCCAGTACTTC. The chain recombines TRBV23-1 with TRBJ2-5, with a tentative D call TRBD1 (6 bases). TRBV23-1 is classed as an ORF, of uncertain function. Trimming pared 4 bases from V and 5 bases from J, leaving 17 bases between. The CDR3 has 15 amino acids.

The chain recombines TRBV15 with TRBJ2-1, with D possibly TRBD2 on 6 matching bases. The V gene lost 2 bases and the J gene lost 5 bases, with 13 bases spanning the gap. Per germline, CDR1 LNHNV and CDR2 YYDKDF (reference sequence). The CDR3 runs to 15 residues. As DNA, the CDR3 is TGTGCCACCAGCAGATTCGATGGGAGGAACAATGAGCAGTTCTTC. Protein sequence: CATSRFDGRNNEQFF.

The chain couples TRBV30 to TRBJ2-7, with 8 bases matching TRBD2. Per the germline V gene, CDR1 is GTSNPN and CDR2 is SVGIG (reference sequence). The CDR3 totals 13 residues. V lost 6 bases to trimming and J lost 4 bases; unmatched junction nucleotides: 8. The CDR3 spells CACRSGSKYEQYF. The CDR3 DNA reads TGTGCCTGTCGGAGCGGGAGTAAGTACGAGCAGTACTTC.

The chain couples TRBV7-2 to TRBJ1-2; no reliable D call. Trimming left V 1 base short and J 8 bases short, with 2 bases between. The CDR3 is 10 residues long. CDR1 SGHTA and CDR2 FQGNSA come from the germline V gene. DNA for the CDR3: TGTGCCAGCAGCTTAGTAGGCTACACCTTC. This codes for CASSLVGYTF.

J is TRBJ2-1 and V is TRBV4-3; the match to TRBD2 covers 11 bases. V trimming: 3 bases; J trimming: 6 bases; junction bases outside the gene matches: 7. The CDR3 runs 16 residues. Per germline, CDR1 LGHNA and CDR2 YSLEER. In nucleotides, the CDR3 is TGCGCCAGCAGCCACCTACGCACTAGCGGGAGCAATGAGCAGTTCTTC. It specifies CASSHLRTSGSNEQFF.

This clone was recorded once. The chain is built from TRBV5-5 and TRBJ2-7; 11 nucleotides match TRBD2. This CDR3 region has 14 residues. Germline V gene data show CDR1 as SGHKS and CDR2 as YYEKEE (reference sequence). Trimming cost V 3 bases and J 5 bases; bases outside gene matches: 4. The CDR3, as DNA: TGTGCCAGCAGCTCTAGCGGGAGGTTAAACGAGCAGTACTTC. This codes for CASSSSGRLNEQYF. Full variable domain (remainder filled in from reference TRBV5-5 and TRBJ2-7): DAGVTQSPTHLIKTRGQQVTLRCSPISGHKSVSWYQQVLGQGPQFIFQYYEKEERGRGNFPDRFSARQFPNYSSELNVNALLLGDSALYLCASSSSGRLNEQYFGPGTRLTVT.

This sequence joins TRBV28 and TRBJ1-4; 7 bases are a match to TRBD1. The germline V gene has CDR1 MDHEN and CDR2 SYDVKM. Trimming cost V 5 bases and J 6 bases; bases outside gene matches: 15. There are 17 residues in the CDR3. DNA for the CDR3: TGTGCCAGCAGTCCCCCACTACCCCGGGACAGTGATGAAAAACTGTTTTTT. This codes for CASSPPLPRDSDEKLFF.

The chain carries TRBV11-2 and TRBJ2-7; perhaps TRBD1 as D (6 bases). Germline CDR1 SGHAT, CDR2 FQNNGV. V lost 3 bases to trimming and J lost 7 bases, with 16 bases between them. This CDR3 has 14 residues. This chain's CDR3 is CASSFTGQSDEQYF. Written as DNA, the CDR3 is TGTGCCAGCAGCTTCACCGGACAGTCTGATGAGCAGTACTTC.

The chain couples TRBV7-6 to TRBJ1-5; 8 bases are shared with TRBD1. From germline, CDR1 is SGHVS and CDR2 FNYEAQ. The CDR3 sequence is 15 residues long. The V gene end was trimmed by 1 base and the J gene end by 5 bases; junction bases not matched to a gene: 4. As DNA, the CDR3 is TGTGCCAGCAGCTTAGGGACAGGGATAGATCAGCCCCAGCATTTT. It translates to CASSLGTGIDQPQHF.

The chain couples TRBV28 to TRBJ2-5; 7 bases line up with TRBD2. The CDR3 has 15 residues. Germline V gives CDR1 MDHEN, CDR2 SYDVKM. J was trimmed by 1 base and V by 5 bases; bases with no gene match: 7. This CDR3 reads CASSPPGTTQETQYF. The CDR3 DNA sequence: TGTGCCAGCAGTCCCCCGGGGACTACCCAAGAGACCCAGTACTTC.

The gene calls are TRBV11-2 and TRBJ1-1; 7 bases align to TRBD1. CDR1 SGHAT and CDR2 FQNNGV come from the germline V gene. V was clipped by 6 bases and J by 0 bases; unmatched bases: 10. The CDR3 is 16 residues long. CDR3 sequence reads: CASRKTPGQMNTEAFF. CDR3 nucleotide sequence: TGTGCCAGCAGAAAAACTCCGGGACAGATGAACACTGAAGCTTTCTTT. Complete variable domain (other parts from reference TRBV11-2 and TRBJ1-1): EAGVAQSPRYKIIEKRQSVAFWCNPISGHATLYWYQQILGQGPKLLIQFQNNGVVDDSQLPKDRFSAERLKGVDSTLKIQPAKLEDSAVYLCASRKTPGQMNTEAFFGQGTRLTVV.

This clone was picked up one time. The chain couples TRBV19 to TRBJ1-2, with a weak D call TRBD1 (6 bases). Germline CDR1 reads LNHDA; CDR2 reads SQIVND (reference sequence). Trimming left V 3 bases short and J 8 bases short, with 22 bases between. This CDR3 spans 16 amino acids. The DNA of the CDR3 is TGTGCCAGTAGTATTCCACCGCGGGGGCGCTTGGAAGGCTACACCTTC. This translates into CASSIPPRGRLEGYTF.